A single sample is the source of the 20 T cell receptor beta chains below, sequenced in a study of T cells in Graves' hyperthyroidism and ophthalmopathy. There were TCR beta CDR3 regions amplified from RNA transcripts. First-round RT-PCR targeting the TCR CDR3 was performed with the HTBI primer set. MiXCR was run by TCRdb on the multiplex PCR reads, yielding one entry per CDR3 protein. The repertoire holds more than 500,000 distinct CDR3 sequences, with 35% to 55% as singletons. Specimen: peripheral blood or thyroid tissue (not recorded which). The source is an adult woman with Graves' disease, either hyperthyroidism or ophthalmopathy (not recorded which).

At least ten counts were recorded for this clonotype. CDR3 protein: CSVTPAGLTRDVYGYTF. The DNA of the CDR3 is TGCAGCGTTACCCCGGCGGGACTCACCCGTGACGTGTATGGCTACACCTTC. The chain carries TRBV29-1 and TRBJ1-2; D is perhaps TRBD1 (5 bases). The CDR3 contains 17 residues. The V end was cut by 5 bases, the J end by 5 bases, with 27 bases between. Germline assignment: CDR1 SQVTM and CDR2 ANQGSEA.

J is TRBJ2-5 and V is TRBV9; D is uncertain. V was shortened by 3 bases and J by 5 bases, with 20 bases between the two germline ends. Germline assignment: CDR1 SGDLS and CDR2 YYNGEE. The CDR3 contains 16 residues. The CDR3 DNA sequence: TGTGCCAGCAGCGGATCCCGGGTCGGGTTCTACGAGACCCAGTACTTC. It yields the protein CASSGSRVGFYETQYF.

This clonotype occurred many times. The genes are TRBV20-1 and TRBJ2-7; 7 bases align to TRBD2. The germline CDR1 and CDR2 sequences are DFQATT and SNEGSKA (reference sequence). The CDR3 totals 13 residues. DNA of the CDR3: TGCAGCAGCGGGACTCAGGCCTCCTACGAGCAGTACTTC. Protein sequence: CSSGTQASYEQYF.

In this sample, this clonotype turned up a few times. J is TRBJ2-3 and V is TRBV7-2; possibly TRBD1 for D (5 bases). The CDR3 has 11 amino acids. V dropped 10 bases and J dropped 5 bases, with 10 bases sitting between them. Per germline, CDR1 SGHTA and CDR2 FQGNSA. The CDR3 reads CATARGDTQYF. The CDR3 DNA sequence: TGTGCCACCGCAAGGGGAGATACGCAGTATTTT.

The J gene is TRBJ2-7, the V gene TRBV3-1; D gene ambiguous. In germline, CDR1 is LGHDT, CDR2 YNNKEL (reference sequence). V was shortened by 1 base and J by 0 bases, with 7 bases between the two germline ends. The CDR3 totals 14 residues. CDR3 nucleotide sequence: TGTGCCAGCAGCCAAGCCTGGAGCTCCTACGAGCAGTACTTC. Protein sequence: CASSQAWSSYEQYF.

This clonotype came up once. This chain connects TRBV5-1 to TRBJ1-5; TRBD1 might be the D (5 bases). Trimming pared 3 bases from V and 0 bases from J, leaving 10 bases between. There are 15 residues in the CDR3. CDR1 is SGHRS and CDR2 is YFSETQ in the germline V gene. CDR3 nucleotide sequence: TGCGCCAGCAGCTGGGGGGGAAATAGCAATCAGCCCCAGCATTTT. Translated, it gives CASSWGGNSNQPQHF.

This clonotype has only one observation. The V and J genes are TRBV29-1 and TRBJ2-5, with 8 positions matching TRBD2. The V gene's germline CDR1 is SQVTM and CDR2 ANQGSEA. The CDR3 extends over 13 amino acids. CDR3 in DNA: TGCGGGCATGCCGGGGGGGGCCAAGAGACCCAGTACTTC. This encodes CGHAGGGQETQYF.

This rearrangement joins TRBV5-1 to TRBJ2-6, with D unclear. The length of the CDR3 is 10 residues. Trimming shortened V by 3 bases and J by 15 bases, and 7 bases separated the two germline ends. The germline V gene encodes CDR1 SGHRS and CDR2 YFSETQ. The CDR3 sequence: CASSSEDLTF. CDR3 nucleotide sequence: TGCGCCAGCAGCTCAGAGGACCTGACTTTC.

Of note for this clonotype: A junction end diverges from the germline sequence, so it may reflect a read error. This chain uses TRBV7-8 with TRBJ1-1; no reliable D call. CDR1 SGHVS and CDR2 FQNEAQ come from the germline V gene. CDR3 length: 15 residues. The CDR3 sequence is CASSPRTGRNTEAFF. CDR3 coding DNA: TGCGCCAGCAGCCCCAGGACGGGGAGAAACACTGAAGCTTTCTTT. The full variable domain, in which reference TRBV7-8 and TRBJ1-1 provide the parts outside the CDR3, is GAGVSQSPRYKVAKRGQDVALRCDPISGHVSLFWYQQALGQGPEFLTYFQNEAQLDKSGLPSDRFFAERPEGSVSTLKIQRTQQEDSAVYLCASSPRTGRNTEAFFGQGTRLTVV.

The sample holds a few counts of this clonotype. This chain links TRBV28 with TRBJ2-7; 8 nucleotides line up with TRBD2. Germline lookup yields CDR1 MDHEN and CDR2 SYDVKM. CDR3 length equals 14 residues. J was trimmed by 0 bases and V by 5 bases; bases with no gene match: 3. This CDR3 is CASSISGISYEQYF. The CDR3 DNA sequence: TGTGCCAGCAGTATTAGCGGGATCTCCTACGAGCAGTACTTC.

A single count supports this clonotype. Here the CDR3 reads CASSPLGQGNTEAFF. CDR3 sequence (DNA): TGTGCCAGCTCGCCCCTGGGACAGGGAAACACTGAAGCTTTCTTT. This chain connects TRBV12-3 or TRBV12-4 to TRBJ1-1, with 9 bases fitting TRBD1. The CDR3 covers 15 residues. The junction had 9 bases not matched to a gene; V was cut back by 8 bases and J by 2 bases.

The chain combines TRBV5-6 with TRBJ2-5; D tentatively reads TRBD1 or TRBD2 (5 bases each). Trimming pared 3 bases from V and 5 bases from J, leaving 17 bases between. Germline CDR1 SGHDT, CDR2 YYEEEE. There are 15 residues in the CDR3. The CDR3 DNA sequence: TGTGCCAGCAGCTCAGGGACCTATGGCGGGGAGACCCAGTACTTC. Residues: CASSSGTYGGETQYF.

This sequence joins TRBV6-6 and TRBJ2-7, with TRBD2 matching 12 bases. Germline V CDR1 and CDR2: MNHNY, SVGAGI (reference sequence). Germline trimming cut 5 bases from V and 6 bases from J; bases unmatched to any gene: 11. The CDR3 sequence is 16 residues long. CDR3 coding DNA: TGTGCCAGCAGTATTCTAGCGGGAGGGCCGTCCACCGAGCAGTACTTC. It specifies CASSILAGGPSTEQYF.

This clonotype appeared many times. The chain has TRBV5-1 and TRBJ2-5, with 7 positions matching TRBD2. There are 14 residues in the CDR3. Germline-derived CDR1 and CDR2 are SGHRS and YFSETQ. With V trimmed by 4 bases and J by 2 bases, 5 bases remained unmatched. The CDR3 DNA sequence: TGCGCCAGCAGCCCTGGGAGGGTGCAAGAGACCCAGTACTTC. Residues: CASSPGRVQETQYF. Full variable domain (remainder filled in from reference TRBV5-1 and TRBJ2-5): KAGVTQTPRYLIKTRGQQVTLSCSPISGHRSVSWYQQTPGQGLQFLFEYFSETQRNKGNFPGRFSGRQFSNSRSEMNVSTLELGDSALYLCASSPGRVQETQYFGPGTRLLVL.

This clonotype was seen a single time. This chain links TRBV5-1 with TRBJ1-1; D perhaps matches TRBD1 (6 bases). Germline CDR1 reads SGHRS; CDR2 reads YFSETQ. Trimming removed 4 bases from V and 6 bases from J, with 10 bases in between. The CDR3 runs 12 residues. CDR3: CASSLRTAEAFF. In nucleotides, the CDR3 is TGCGCCAGCAGCCTTCGGACAGCTGAAGCTTTCTTT. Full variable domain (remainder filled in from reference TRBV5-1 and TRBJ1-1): KAGVTQTPRYLIKTRGQQVTLSCSPISGHRSVSWYQQTPGQGLQFLFEYFSETQRNKGNFPGRFSGRQFSNSRSEMNVSTLELGDSALYLCASSLRTAEAFFGQGTRLTVV.

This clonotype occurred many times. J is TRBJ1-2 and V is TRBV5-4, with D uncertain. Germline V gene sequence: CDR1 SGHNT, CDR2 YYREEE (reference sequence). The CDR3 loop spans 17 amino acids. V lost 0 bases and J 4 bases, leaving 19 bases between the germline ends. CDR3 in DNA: TGTGCCAGCAGCTTGGGATTCGTTGGAGTACCATTCTATGGCTACACCTTC. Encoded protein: CASSLGFVGVPFYGYTF. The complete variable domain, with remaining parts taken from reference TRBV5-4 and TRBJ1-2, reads ETGVTQSPTHLIKTRGQQVTLRCSSQSGHNTVSWYQQALGQGPQFIFQYYREEENGRGNFPPRFSGLQFPNYSSELNVNALELDDSALYLCASSLGFVGVPFYGYTFGSGTRLTVV.

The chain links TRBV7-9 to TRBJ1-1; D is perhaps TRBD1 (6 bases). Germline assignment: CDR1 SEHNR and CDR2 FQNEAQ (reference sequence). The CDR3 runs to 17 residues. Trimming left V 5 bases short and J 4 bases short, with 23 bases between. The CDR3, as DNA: TGTGCCAGCAGCCAACAGGGTGGAAGAGAGAAGGGCACTGAAGCTTTCTTT. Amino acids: CASSQQGGREKGTEAFF.

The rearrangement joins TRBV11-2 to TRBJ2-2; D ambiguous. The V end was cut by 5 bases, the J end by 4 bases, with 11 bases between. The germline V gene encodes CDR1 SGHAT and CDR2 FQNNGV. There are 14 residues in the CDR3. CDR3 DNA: TGTGCCAGCAGCCGGGCCAGAGTCACCGGGGAGCTGTTTTTT. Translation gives CASSRARVTGELFF.

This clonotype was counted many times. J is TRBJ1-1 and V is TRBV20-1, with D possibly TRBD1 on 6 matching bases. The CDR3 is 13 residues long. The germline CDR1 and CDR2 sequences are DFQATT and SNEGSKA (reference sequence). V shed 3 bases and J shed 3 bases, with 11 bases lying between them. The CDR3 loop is CSASAGGYTEAFF. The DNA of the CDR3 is TGCAGTGCTAGTGCCGGGGGCTACACTGAAGCTTTCTTT.

The CDR3 here is CASSPDSHEAFF. The DNA for the CDR3 is TGTGCCAGCAGTCCTGACAGTCATGAAGCTTTCTTT. The V gene is TRBV7-9, the J gene TRBJ1-1; D might be TRBD1 (5 bases). Germline CDR1 and CDR2: SEHNR and FQNEAQ (reference sequence). The V end was cut by 6 bases, the J end by 7 bases, with 12 bases between. The CDR3 consists of 12 residues. The full variable domain, with the rest looked up from reference TRBV7-9 and TRBJ1-1, is DTGVSQNPRHKITKRGQNVTFRCDPISEHNRLYWYRQTLGQGPEFLTYFQNEAQLEKSRLLSDRFSAERPKGSFSTLEIQRTEQGDSAMYLCASSPDSHEAFFGQGTRLTVV.